This T cell receptor beta chain originates from a study of post-analysis software for immune sequencing data. Included in the TCR beta cDNA libraries were unique molecular identifiers. There were about 0.95 to 11 million T cells, and some 500,000 cDNA molecules came from them. MiXCR was run by TCRdb on the PCR reads, yielding one entry per CDR3 protein. The repertoire holds around 260,000 distinct CDR3 sequences, with 36% as singletons. This clonotype was recorded many times. Its antigen is unidentified. A much larger clonotype is one base distant, so this may be a read error. Study results and limitations: With TRBV5-6, TRBV5-1 and TRBV20-1 included, about five TRBV segments were more frequent in patients than in controls. Those with multiple sclerosis, the patient group, showed significantly lower normalized Chao1 diversity than controls.

Germline V CDR1 and CDR2: DFQATT, SNEGSKA (reference sequence). The ends were cut back, 2 bases at V and 7 bases at J, with 12 bases in the middle. CDR3 length: 12 amino acids. This TCR came from a girl aged 10-17 years with multiple sclerosis. Material: blood. This chain links TRBV20-1 with TRBJ2-7; D may be TRBD2 (7 bases). The CDR3 coding sequence is TGCAGTGCTAGACGGGGGGACAATGAGCAGTACTTC. It codes for CSARRGDNEQYF.